Listed below are T cell receptor beta chains from one sample, sequenced in a study of blood T cell repertoires in COVID-19. The assay was immunoSEQ multiplex PCR, and TCRdb's table has in-frame clones only and misses some. The sample yields approximately 130,000 clones, around four fifths seen once. The specimen was peripheral blood. Every receptor here comes from a man older than 75 with acute or convalescent COVID-19. CDR3s include the opening cysteine and the closing phenylalanine or tryptophan. D genes are given only for firm matches. Clone size, where shown, is once, few, many, or a class for clones that have expanded.

clone size,D gene,V gene,J gene,CDR3 DNA,CDR3 protein
NA,NA,TRBV11-2,TRBJ1-3,TGTGCCAGCAGCTTAGATTGGACAGAGGGAAACACCATATATTTT,CASSLDWTEGNTIYF
NA,NA,TRBV11-1,TRBJ1-1,TGTGCCAGCAGCTTAGGCCAGGGGACCACTGAAGCTTTCTTT,CASSLGQGTTEAFF
NA,TRBD1,TRBV29-1,TRBJ2-3,TGCAGCGTCAGACAGGGTAGCACAGATACGCAGTATTTT,CSVRQGSTDTQYF
NA,NA,TRBV12-3/TRBV12-4,TRBJ1-2,TGTGCCAGCAGTTTGGACATTGGCTACACCTTC,CASSLDIGYTF
NA,NA,TRBV5-5,TRBJ2-1,TGTGCCAGCAGCTTGAGACAGTGGAACTCCTACAATGAGCAGTTCTTC,CASSLRQWNSYNEQFF
NA,TRBD1,TRBV27,TRBJ1-1,TGTGCCAGCAGTTTAGACAGGGTTAACACTGAAGCTTTCTTT,CASSLDRVNTEAFF
NA,NA,TRBV9,TRBJ1-2,TGTGCCAGCAGCCGGACAGCTGGCTACACCTTC,CASSRTAGYTF
NA,TRBD2,TRBV7-2,TRBJ2-3,TGTGCCAGCAGCATATACCGGACTAGCGGGGGGCGTAGCACAGATACGCAGTATTTT,CASSIYRTSGGRSTDTQYF
NA,NA,TRBV14,TRBJ1-5,TGTGCCAGCAGCCGGAGGGTGGAAAAGATCAATCAGCCCCAGCATTTT,CASSRRVEKINQPQHF
NA,NA,TRBV1,TRBJ2-1,TGCACCAGCAGCCAACCCCGACTAGCGGGGGGCTCGATCAATGAGCAGTTCTTC,CTSSQPRLAGGSINEQFF
NA,NA,TRBV6-5,TRBJ1-4,TGTGCCAGCAGCTCCCCAGCTCGCGGTGAAAAACTGTTTTTT,CASSSPARGEKLFF
NA,TRBD2,TRBV3-1/TRBV3-2,TRBJ2-7,TGTGCCAGCAGCCGAAGAATGAGAGGGCTAGCGGGGGCGTGGGAGCAGTACTTC,CASSRRMRGLAGAWEQYF
NA,TRBD1,TRBV30,TRBJ2-2,TGTGCCTGGAGTGCTGTTCCAGGGGGCGCCTTAATTCCCACCGGGGAGCTGTTTTTT,CAWSAVPGGALIPTGELFF
NA,NA,TRBV5-1,TRBJ1-4,TGCGCCAGCAGCTCAGGGGCAACTAATGAAAAACTGTTTTTT,CASSSGATNEKLFF
few,TRBD1,TRBV2,TRBJ2-7,TGTGCCAGCAAATTGGAGACAGGGTCCTCCTACGAGCAGTACTTC,CASKLETGSSYEQYF
many,NA,TRBV30,TRBJ2-7,TGTGCCGCAGGGGCCCACGAGCAGTACTTC,CAAGAHEQYF
NA,NA,TRBV7-2,TRBJ1-3,TGTGCCAGCAGTCGTTACAGCTCTGGAAACACCATATATTTT,CASSRYSSGNTIYF
NA,NA,TRBV6-5,TRBJ1-1,TGTGCCAGCAGTTACCAGGGGAACACTGAAGCTTTCTTT,CASSYQGNTEAFF
NA,NA,TRBV6-1,TRBJ1-2,TGTGCCAGCAGTGAAGGAGGGACACTCCCCCGTGGCTACACCTTC,CASSEGGTLPRGYTF
NA,TRBD1,TRBV7-7,TRBJ2-5,TGTGCCAGCAGCTCCGGACAGGGCGGCCAAGAGACCCAGTACTTC,CASSSGQGGQETQYF
NA,NA,TRBV28,TRBJ2-6,TGTGCCAGCAGTTTCGATTACAGCTCTGGGGCCAACGTCCTGACTTTC,CASSFDYSSGANVLTF
NA,TRBD1,TRBV6-2/TRBV6-3,TRBJ1-1,TGTGCCAGCAGTTACCCGCAGGGGGCTACTGGTGAAGCTTTCTTT,CASSYPQGATGEAFF
NA,TRBD1,TRBV6-5,TRBJ1-2,TGTGCCAGCAGGCGGACAGGGGACTATGGCTACACCTTC,CASRRTGDYGYTF
NA,TRBD1,TRBV25-1,TRBJ2-2,TGTGCCAGCACCCCGACAGGGACCGGGGAGCTGTTTTTT,CASTPTGTGELFF
NA,NA,TRBV7-8,TRBJ2-7,TGTGCCAGCAGCGTTCCCGGGACCGGGAGCTCCTACGAGCAGTACTTC,CASSVPGTGSSYEQYF
NA,NA,TRBV5-1,TRBJ1-1,TGCGCCAGCAGCTCGACTACCGGGCTAGGGGCTTTCTTT,CASSSTTGLGAFF
NA,TRBD2,TRBV7-9,TRBJ2-7,TGTGCCAGCAGCTCTCAGCGGGGGACCACCTACGAGCAGTACTTC,CASSSQRGTTYEQYF
few,TRBD1,TRBV5-6,TRBJ2-1,TGTGCCAGCAGCTCCGCGCCGGGACAGCCGGGGCAGTATGAGCAGTTCTTC,CASSSAPGQPGQYEQFF
once,NA,TRBV9,TRBJ1-1,TGTGCCAGCAGCGTCGGAGTACGGTCGAACACTGAAGCTTTCTTT,CASSVGVRSNTEAFF
many,TRBD2,TRBV28,TRBJ2-7,TGTGCCAGCAGTTTCGGACTAGTCTACGAGCAGTACTTC,CASSFGLVYEQYF
NA,NA,TRBV6-1,TRBJ2-7,TGTGCCAGCAGTGAATTTGGATCCCTAGGGCAGTACTTC,CASSEFGSLGQYF
NA,NA,TRBV29-1,TRBJ2-7,TGCAGCGTTGAGTATCAACGTCGGGGCGAGCAGTACTTC,CSVEYQRRGEQYF
NA,NA,TRBV4-1,TRBJ1-2,TGCGCCAGCAGCCAAGAATGGGGGAGGCATGGCTACACCTTC,CASSQEWGRHGYTF
NA,NA,TRBV11-2,TRBJ1-1,TGTGCCAGCAGCTTAAATCGGTTGAACACTGAAGCTTTCTTT,CASSLNRLNTEAFF